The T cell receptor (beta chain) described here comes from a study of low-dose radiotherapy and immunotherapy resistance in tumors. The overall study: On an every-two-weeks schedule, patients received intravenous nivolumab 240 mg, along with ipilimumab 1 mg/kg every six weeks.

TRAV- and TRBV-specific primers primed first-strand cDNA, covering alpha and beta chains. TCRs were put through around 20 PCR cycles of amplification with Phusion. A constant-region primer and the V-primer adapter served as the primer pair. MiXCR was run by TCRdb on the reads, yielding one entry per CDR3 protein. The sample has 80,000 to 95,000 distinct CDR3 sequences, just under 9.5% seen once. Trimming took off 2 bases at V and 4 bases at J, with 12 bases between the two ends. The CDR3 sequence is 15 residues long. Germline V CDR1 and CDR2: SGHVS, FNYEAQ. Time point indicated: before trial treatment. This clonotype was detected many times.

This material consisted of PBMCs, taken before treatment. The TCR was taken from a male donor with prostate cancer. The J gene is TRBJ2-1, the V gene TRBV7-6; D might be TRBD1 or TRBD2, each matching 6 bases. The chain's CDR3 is CASSLRGEGYNEQFF. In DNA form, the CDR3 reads TGTGCCAGCAGCTTAAGGGGGGAAGGATACAATGAGCAGTTCTTC.